These 13 T cell receptor beta chains originate from one sample sequenced in a study of cytomegalovirus exposure and HLA in healthy donors (dated by TCRdb to 2015 to 2018). The receptor library was made with the immunoSEQ multiplex PCR assay. For the multiplex PCR, a mixture combining 60 forward primers for TCR Vbeta segments and 13 reverse primers for TCR Jbeta segments was used. TCRdb retrieved this table from immuneACCESS and kept in-frame rearrangements only. Not all clones are present; in checked studies, unresolved V genes account for under half, and no reason is known for the remainder. This sample gives 210,000 or so clones in total; over 65% of them show up just once. The top ten clones comprise over 1% of the sample. The sample consisted of PBMCs. These receptors were collected from a human donor in good health.

The V and J genes are TRBV5-1 and TRBJ2-7; the D gene could be TRBD1 or TRBD2 (5 bases each). In germline, CDR1 is SGHRS, CDR2 YFSETQ. The V end lost 4 bases, the J end lost 4 bases, and 12 bases lay between the germline ends. The CDR3 sequence is 13 residues long. CDR3 in amino acids: CASSLGRSYEQYF. CDR3 nucleotides: TGCGCCAGCAGCCTGGGACGGAGTTACGAGCAGTACTTC.

The V call is TRBV7-3, the J call TRBJ2-3; 13 bases map to TRBD2. The CDR3 spans 15 residues. From germline, CDR1 is SGHTA and CDR2 FQGTGA. Trimming took 3 bases from V and 4 from J; bases not matched to a gene: 1. This CDR3 is CASSLGLAGPDTQYF. The CDR3 DNA reads TGTGCCAGCAGCTTGGGACTAGCGGGACCAGATACGCAGTATTTT. Full variable domain (outside the CDR3, taken from reference TRBV7-3 and TRBJ2-3): GAGVSQTPSNKVTEKGKYVELRCDPISGHTALYWYRQSLGQGPEFLIYFQGTGAADDSGLPNDRFFAVRPEGSVSTLKIQRTERGDSAVYLCASSLGLAGPDTQYFGPGTRLTVL.

This rearrangement joins TRBV4-3 to TRBJ1-6; 7 bases fit TRBD1. Germline V gene sequence: CDR1 LGHNA, CDR2 YSLEER. The V gene end was trimmed by 1 base and the J gene end by 2 bases; junction bases not matched to a gene: 5. CDR3 size: 17 residues. The CDR3 protein is CASSQARGLTYNSPLHF. For the CDR3, the DNA is TGCGCCAGCAGCCAAGCTAGGGGGCTTACCTATAATTCACCCCTCCACTTT.

The genes are TRBV7-2 and TRBJ2-5, with 8 bases that match TRBD1. The CDR3 extends over 13 amino acids. V dropped 4 bases and J dropped 6; count of bases not matched to a gene: 4. Germline CDR1 and CDR2: SGHTA and FQGNSA. The CDR3 sequence: CASSWQGAQTQYF. The CDR3 nucleotides read TGTGCCAGCAGCTGGCAGGGGGCTCAGACCCAGTACTTC. The whole variable domain, remainder taken from reference TRBV7-2 and TRBJ2-5, is GAGVSQSPSNKVTEKGKDVELRCDPISGHTALYWYRQSLGQGLEFLIYFQGNSAPDKSGLPSDRFSAERTGGSVSTLTIQRTQQEDSAVYLCASSWQGAQTQYFGPGTRLLVL.

The chain employs TRBV9 and TRBJ2-7; TRBD1 aligns across 9 bases. J gave up 5 bases and V 1 base, and 13 bases lay outside the gene matches. This CDR3 contains 17 residues. CDR1 is SGDLS and CDR2 is YYNGEE in the germline V gene. CDR3 loop: CASSVSDTDRGLDEQYF. CDR3 nucleotide sequence: TGTGCCAGCAGCGTATCAGATACGGACAGGGGTCTGGACGAGCAGTACTTC.

The genes are TRBV28 and TRBJ1-3; D gene uncertain. Germline CDR1 and CDR2: MDHEN and SYDVKM. This CDR3 comprises 16 residues. Trimming cost V 8 bases and J 0 bases, with 17 bases left between them. The CDR3 DNA sequence: TGTGCCAGCTTACCTACCGCGCCCGTCTCTGGAAACACCATATATTTT. This sequence encodes CASLPTAPVSGNTIYF.

The V call is TRBV27, the J call TRBJ1-2; no clear D gene. The CDR3 extends over 13 amino acids. CDR1 MNHEY and CDR2 SMNVEV come from the germline V gene (reference sequence). V gave up 4 bases and J gave up 8 bases, with 14 bases separating them. This CDR3 is CASSWTASWGYTF. CDR3 sequence (DNA): TGTGCCAGCAGTTGGACGGCTAGCTGGGGCTACACCTTC.

The chain is built from TRBV19 and TRBJ2-6, with 8 bases lining up with TRBD1. The V segment lost 5 bases and the J segment 4 bases; nucleotides outside the gene matches: 4. CDR3 size: 15 residues. Per germline, CDR1 LNHDA and CDR2 SQIVND (reference sequence). The CDR3 sequence is CASSQGAAGANVLTF. For the CDR3, the DNA is TGTGCCAGTAGTCAGGGGGCTGCGGGGGCCAACGTCCTGACTTTC.

The chain joins TRBV10-3 to TRBJ2-7; TRBD1 agrees at 7 bases. Germline loops: CDR1 ENHRY, CDR2 SYGVKD. The CDR3 is 13 amino acids. V trimming: 3 bases; J trimming: 3 bases; junction bases outside the gene matches: 2. CDR3 bases: TGTGCCATCAGTGAAGGGGGCCTCTACGAGCAGTACTTC. Its protein is CAISEGGLYEQYF.

Here the CDR3 reads CASSRTGETYEQYF. In DNA form, the CDR3 reads TGTGCCAGCAGTAGGACAGGGGAAACCTACGAGCAGTACTTC. The chain is built from TRBV6-1 and TRBJ2-7, with 9 bases aligning to TRBD1. The CDR3 runs 14 residues. The germline CDR1 and CDR2 sequences are MNHNS and SASEGT. V lost 5 bases to trimming and J lost 2 bases; unmatched junction nucleotides: 4.

The J gene is TRBJ2-3, the V gene TRBV7-2; 10 bases are a match to TRBD2. This CDR3 has 16 amino acids. V lost 7 bases, J lost 0 bases, and 7 bases stayed unmatched. Germline CDR1 and CDR2: SGHTA and FQGNSA. Here the CDR3 DNA reads TGTGCCAGCAACACTTTAGCGGGAGGTAGCACAGATACGCAGTATTTT. Encoded protein: CASNTLAGGSTDTQYF.

The chain combines TRBV6-5 with TRBJ1-5; unclear D gene. The CDR3 is 14 residues long. V dropped 6 bases and J dropped 0 bases, with 9 bases sitting between them. Germline V CDR1 and CDR2: MNHEY, SVGAGI. This chain's CDR3 is CASRPTISNQPQHF. CDR3 DNA sequence: TGTGCCAGCAGACCGACAATTAGCAATCAGCCCCAGCATTTT.

The J gene is TRBJ2-7, the V gene TRBV7-9, with TRBD1 matching 12 bases. The CDR3 consists of 15 residues. In germline, CDR1 is SEHNR, CDR2 FQNEAQ (reference sequence). V trimming: 2 bases; J trimming: 5 bases; junction bases outside the gene matches: 4. The chain's CDR3 is CASSLLGQGADEQYF. CDR3 in DNA: TGTGCCAGCAGCTTATTGGGACAGGGGGCGGACGAGCAGTACTTC.